This record covers a single T cell receptor beta chain. The authors' processing: Estimated nucleated cell counts came from reference gene primer amplification. Using immunoSEQ multiplex PCR, the repertoire was profiled, and TCRdb retains in-frame clones only, with some absent. V, J and clone size derive from that table, while D and trimming were established from the DNA sequence. The sample has 300,000 or so clones; about 89% are singletons. The CDR3 has 16 amino acids. V shed 6 bases, J shed 2 bases, and the junction held 9 bases outside the gene matches. Germline V lookup: CDR1 KGHSH, CDR2 LQKENI. Seattle's cohort entered during active infection and was followed longitudinally. The data belong to a study of blood T cell repertoires in COVID-19. Study background: Samples came from the United States, Italy and Spain, spanning acute and convalescent COVID-19. Nucleic acid was either cDNA or gDNA, and it came from T cells, B-cell-depleted T cells, or PBMCs.

The gene calls are TRBV18 and TRBJ2-5, with 10 bases lining up with TRBD2. This sequence was found in a woman aged 25 to 39 with COVID-19, enrolled during active disease. The sample was peripheral blood. The CDR3 region has the DNA TGTGCCAGCTCCCCAGCGGGAGGGCCGAAGCAAGAGACCCAGTACTTC. Protein product: CASSPAGGPKQETQYF.